This is a list of T cell receptor beta chains from one sample in a study of blood T cells in healthy people across ages. TCRdb processed the 5' RACE reads anew with MiXCR; each CDR3 protein has one entry. The sample includes 850,000 to 1,100,000 distinct CDR3 sequences, more than 30% of them seen just once. Sequencing input: blood. The receptors were sampled from a man aged 18 to 29 in good health. The CDR3 runs from the conserved cysteine through the conserved F or W. Fields, in order: V gene, J gene, clone size, D gene, CDR3 protein, CDR3 DNA. A D gene is named only where the DNA matches it firmly. The size of a clone is reported for some rows only, either as once, few or many, or as a class for expanded clones.

>TRBV4-3|TRBJ2-3|many|.
CASSQDLSTGFSTDTQYF
TGCGCCAGCAGCCAAGATCTAAGTACGGGTTTTAGCACAGATACGCAGTATTTT
>TRBV7-8|TRBJ2-7|.|.
CASSLVQGPSYEQYF
TGTGCCAGCAGCTTAGTCCAGGGCCCGTCCTACGAGCAGTACTTC
>TRBV4-3|TRBJ2-3|.|.
CTSSQDWGDTQYF
TGCACCAGCAGCCAAGATTGGGGAGATACGCAGTATTTT
>TRBV3-1|TRBJ1-1|.|TRBD1
CASSQDLVTGASEAFF
TGTGCCAGCAGCCAAGACCTCGTGACAGGGGCTTCTGAAGCTTTCTTT
>TRBV6-1|TRBJ1-1|once|.
CASSEAVVVTEAFF
TGTGCCAGCAGTGAAGCCGTAGTAGTCACTGAAGCTTTCTTT
>TRBV4-2|TRBJ1-2|.|.
CASSQDLGSGGYGYTF
TGTGCCAGCAGCCAAGATCTTGGCAGCGGTGGCTATGGCTACACCTTC
>TRBV5-1|TRBJ2-1|.|TRBD2
CASSLGGTSYNEQFF
TGCGCCAGCAGCCTGGGGGGGACCTCCTACAATGAGCAGTTCTTC
>TRBV4-3|TRBJ1-4|many|.
CASSHIQGLGNEKLFF
TGCGCCAGCAGCCATATACAGGGACTTGGGAATGAAAAACTGTTTTTT
>TRBV20-1|TRBJ1-1|.|TRBD1
CSGPGQGDTEAFF
TGCAGTGGCCCGGGACAGGGGGACACTGAAGCTTTCTTT
>TRBV6-4|TRBJ2-2|.|.
CASSPTENTGELFF
TGTGCCAGCAGTCCTACTGAGAACACCGGGGAGCTGTTTTTT
>TRBV6-5|TRBJ2-3|.|.
CASSSPGPTQYF
TGTGCCAGCAGCTCCCCTGGGCCTACGCAGTATTTT
>TRBV20-1|TRBJ2-7|.|.
CSARWPGLTYEQYF
TGCAGTGCTAGATGGCCAGGTCTAACTTACGAGCAGTACTTC
>TRBV20-1|TRBJ2-1|many|TRBD1
CSVPTGGSSYNEQFF
TGCAGTGTCCCGACAGGGGGAAGCTCCTACAATGAGCAGTTCTTC
>TRBV5-1|TRBJ2-1|.|TRBD1
CASSFPGQADEQFF
TGCGCCAGCAGCTTCCCGGGACAGGCGGATGAGCAGTTCTTC
>TRBV12-3/TRBV12-4|TRBJ2-7|.|.
CASTGTFSYNEQYF
TGTGCCAGCACCGGGACTTTCTCCTACAATGAGCAGTACTTC